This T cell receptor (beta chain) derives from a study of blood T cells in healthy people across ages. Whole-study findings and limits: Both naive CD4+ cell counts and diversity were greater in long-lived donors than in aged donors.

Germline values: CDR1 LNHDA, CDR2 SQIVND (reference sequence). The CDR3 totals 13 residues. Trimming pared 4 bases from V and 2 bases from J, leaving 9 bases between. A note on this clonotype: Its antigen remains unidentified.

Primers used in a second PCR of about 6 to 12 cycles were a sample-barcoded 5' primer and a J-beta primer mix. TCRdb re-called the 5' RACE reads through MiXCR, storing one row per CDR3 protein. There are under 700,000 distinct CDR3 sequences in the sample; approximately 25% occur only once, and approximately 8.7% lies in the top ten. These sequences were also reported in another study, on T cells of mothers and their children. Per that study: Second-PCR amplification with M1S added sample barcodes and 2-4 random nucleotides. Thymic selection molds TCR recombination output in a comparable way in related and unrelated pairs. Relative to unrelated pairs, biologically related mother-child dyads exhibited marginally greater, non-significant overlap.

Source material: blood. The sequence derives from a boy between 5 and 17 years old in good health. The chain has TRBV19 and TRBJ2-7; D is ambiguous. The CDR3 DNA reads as TGTGCCAGTAGTAACGGGTCTCCCTACGAGCAGTACTTC. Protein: CASSNGSPYEQYF.